This T cell receptor beta chain was recorded in a study of blood T cell repertoires in COVID-19. Study-wide context: Collection of acute and convalescent COVID-19 samples took place in the United States, Italy and Spain. The analysed material was cDNA or gDNA that came from T cells, B-cell-depleted T cells, or PBMCs.

Original processing methods: Amplification of reference gene primers was used by the study to estimate nucleated cell counts. The protocol was immunoSEQ multiplex PCR, while the TCRdb copy is restricted to in-frame clones and leaves out a portion. V and J calls and clone size are those listed in that table; D and trimming were worked out from the DNA. The repertoire holds 150,000 to 200,000 clones, with approximately 91% as singletons. Germline assignment: CDR1 MNHEY and CDR2 SVGAGI. The CDR3 loop spans 14 amino acids. J lost 6 bases, V lost 6 bases, and 5 bases had no gene match. This receptor was taken from a young man with acute or convalescent COVID-19. The sequenced material came from peripheral blood. The chain uses TRBV6-5 and TRBJ2-7; TRBD2 agrees at 13 bases. This CDR3 reads CASRRLAGGGEQYF. For the CDR3, the DNA is TGTGCCAGCAGAAGACTAGCGGGGGGTGGCGAGCAGTACTTC.